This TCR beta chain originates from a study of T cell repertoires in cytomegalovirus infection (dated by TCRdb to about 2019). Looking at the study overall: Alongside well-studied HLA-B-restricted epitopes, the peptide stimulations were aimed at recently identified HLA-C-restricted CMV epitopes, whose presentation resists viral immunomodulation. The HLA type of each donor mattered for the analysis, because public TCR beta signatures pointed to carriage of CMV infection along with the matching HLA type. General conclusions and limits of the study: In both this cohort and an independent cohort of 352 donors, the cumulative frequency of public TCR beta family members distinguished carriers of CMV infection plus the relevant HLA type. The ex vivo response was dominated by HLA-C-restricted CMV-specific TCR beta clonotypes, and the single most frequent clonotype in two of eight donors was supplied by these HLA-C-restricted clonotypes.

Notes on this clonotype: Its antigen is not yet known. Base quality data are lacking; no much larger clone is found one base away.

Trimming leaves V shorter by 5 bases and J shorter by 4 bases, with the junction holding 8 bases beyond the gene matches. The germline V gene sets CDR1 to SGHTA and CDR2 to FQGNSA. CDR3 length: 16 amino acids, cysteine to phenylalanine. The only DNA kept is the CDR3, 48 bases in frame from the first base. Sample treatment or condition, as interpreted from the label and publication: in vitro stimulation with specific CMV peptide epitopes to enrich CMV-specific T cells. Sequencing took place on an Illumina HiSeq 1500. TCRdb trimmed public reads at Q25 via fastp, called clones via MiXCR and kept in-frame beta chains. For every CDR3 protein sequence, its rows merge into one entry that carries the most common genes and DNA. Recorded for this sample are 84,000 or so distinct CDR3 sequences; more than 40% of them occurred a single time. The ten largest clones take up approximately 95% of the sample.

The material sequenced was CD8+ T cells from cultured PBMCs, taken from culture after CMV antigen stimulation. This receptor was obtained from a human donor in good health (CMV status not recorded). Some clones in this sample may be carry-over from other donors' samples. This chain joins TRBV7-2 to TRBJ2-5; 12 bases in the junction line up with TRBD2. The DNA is TGTGCCAGCAGCCTGCGACTAGCGGGAGATCGAGAGACCCAGTACTTC. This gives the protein CASSLRLAGDRETQYF.